The 5 T cell receptor beta chains listed next were all sequenced from one sample in a study of control samples from healthy donors and cancer patients. Produced via immunoSEQ multiplex PCR; TCRdb's table is partial and in-frame only. Altogether around 170,000 clones are present, 85% to 95% being singletons, with the ten largest covering approximately 1.5%. The sequenced material came from blood. Receptors originate from a man between 25 and 39 years old in good health.

The CDR3 loop reads CASSQLTGAAYEQYF. The CDR3 nucleotides read TGCGCCAGCAGCCAACTGACAGGGGCTGCCTACGAGCAGTACTTC. The chain links TRBV4-3 to TRBJ2-7; 8 bases fit TRBD1. The J segment lost 2 bases and the V segment lost 2 bases, leaving 5 bases of the junction unmatched. The germline gives CDR1 LGHNA, CDR2 YSLEER. The CDR3 sequence is 15 residues long.

CDR3 nucleotide sequence: TGTGCCAGCAGTCCCGGGGGCTATAGCAATCAGCCCCAGCATTTT. Its translation: CASSPGGYSNQPQHF. This chain connects TRBV2 to TRBJ1-5; the D gene is possibly TRBD1 (6 bases). Germline V gene lookup returns CDR1 SNHLY and CDR2 FYNNEI. Deletions cut 5 bases from V and 0 bases from J, with 11 bases between. The CDR3 has 15 residues. The full variable domain, rest sourced from reference TRBV2 and TRBJ1-5, is EPEVTQTPSHQVTQMGQEVILRCVPISNHLYFYWYRQILGQKVEFLVSFYNNEISEKSEIFDDQFSVERPDGSNFTLKIRSTKLEDSAMYFCASSPGGYSNQPQHFGDGTRLSIL.

This clone was detected once. V is TRBV20-1 and J is TRBJ1-2, with D possibly TRBD1 on 5 matching bases. The length of the CDR3 is 11 residues. CDR1 DFQATT and CDR2 SNEGSKA come from the germline V gene (reference sequence). V was cut by 4 bases and J by 8 bases, with 11 bases left in between. CDR3 loop: CSATGHGGYTF. The CDR3 DNA follows: TGCAGTGCTACTGGACATGGGGGCTACACCTTC.

For this clone: This CDR3 is also generated by other DNA sequences in the sample. The gene calls are TRBV19 and TRBJ2-1, with D maybe TRBD2 (6 bases). This CDR3 comprises 13 residues. CDR1 and CDR2 (germline): LNHDA, SQIVND (reference sequence). V lost 3 bases, J lost 4 bases, and 7 bases lay in between. CDR3 bases: TGTGCCAGTAGTATTGGGGGGTACAATGAGCAGTTCTTC. It translates to CASSIGGYNEQFF.

The gene calls are TRBV7-2 and TRBJ2-7; D gene unclear. The CDR3 extends over 16 amino acids. The V end lost 1 base, the J end lost 3 bases, and 16 bases lay between the germline ends. Looked up from germline, CDR1 is SGHTA and CDR2 is FQGNSA. This CDR3 is CASSLETAAMIYEQYF. In DNA, the CDR3 is TGTGCCAGCAGCTTAGAGACGGCAGCCATGATCTACGAGCAGTACTTC.